These 17 T cell receptor beta chains came from one sample sequenced in a study of cytomegalovirus exposure and HLA in healthy donors. The PCR was carried out with 60 Vbeta primers and 13 Jbeta primers. Generated by immunoSEQ multiplex PCR, the TCRdb table keeps only in-frame clones and is missing some. The profile shows some 130,000 clones, roughly 82% of them singletons. The specimen sequenced was PBMCs. The receptors were gathered from a boy younger than 18 in good health and CMV-seronegative.

The V and J genes are TRBV6-5 and TRBJ1-1; D is ambiguous. The CDR3 length is 13 residues. V was cut by 6 bases and J by 5 bases, with 13 bases left in between. Germline values: CDR1 MNHEY, CDR2 SVGAGI. The CDR3 sequence: CASRNRRETEAFF. CDR3 in DNA: TGTGCCAGCAGAAATCGGAGGGAAACTGAAGCTTTCTTT.

The V and J genes are TRBV5-4 and TRBJ2-7; TRBD2 is a possible D gene (5 bases). The germline gives CDR1 SGHNT, CDR2 YYREEE (reference sequence). Trimming removed 9 bases at V and 4 bases at J, with 17 bases between. This CDR3 contains 13 residues. CDR3 region: CAIAPGSGYEQYF. DNA of the CDR3: TGTGCCATCGCGCCGGGGTCTGGGTACGAGCAGTACTTC.

V gene TRBV11-3 combines with J gene TRBJ2-3, with D unresolved. The CDR3 spans 14 residues. V lost 3 bases, J lost 0 bases, and 7 bases lay in between. The germline gives CDR1 SGHNT, CDR2 YENEEA. The CDR3 DNA sequence: TGTGCCAGCAGCTTCCCCCATAGCACAGATACGCAGTATTTT. Protein: CASSFPHSTDTQYF.

This clone was seen only a few times. The gene calls are TRBV7-9 and TRBJ1-2; TRBD1 is a possible D gene (6 bases). The ends were cut back, 5 bases at V and 7 bases at J, with 23 bases in the middle. Germline V lookup: CDR1 SEHNR, CDR2 FQNEAQ (reference sequence). The CDR3 length is 16 residues. Here the CDR3 DNA reads TGTGCCAGCAGCCCGCGGCCGTTTACAGGGCCGAGTGGCTACACCTTC. This translates into CASSPRPFTGPSGYTF.

The chain links TRBV7-2 to TRBJ2-7; 9 bases are a match to TRBD1. The CDR3 contains 13 residues. Trimming removed 6 bases from V and 6 bases from J; junction bases left unmatched: 6. Per the germline V gene, CDR1 is SGHTA and CDR2 is FQGNSA. The CDR3 DNA is TGTGCCAGCAGTCCCGACAGGGGGGTCGAGCAGTACTTC. Translation: CASSPDRGVEQYF. Together with reference TRBV7-2 and TRBJ2-7, the CDR3 gives the full variable domain: GAGVSQSPSNKVTEKGKDVELRCDPISGHTALYWYRQSLGQGLEFLIYFQGNSAPDKSGLPSDRFSAERTGGSVSTLTIQRTQQEDSAVYLCASSPDRGVEQYFGPGTRLTVT.

The CDR3 reads CASSSWGGDTDTQYF. In nucleotides, the CDR3 is TGTGCCAGCAGCTCATGGGGGGGTGACACAGATACGCAGTATTTT. The rearrangement links TRBV7-2 to TRBJ2-3; 7 positions match TRBD2. Trimming cost V 4 bases and J 2 bases; bases outside gene matches: 6. CDR1 is SGHTA, CDR2 FQGNSA, per germline. The CDR3 totals 15 residues.

This clone appeared once. The CDR3 reads CASSRSAKALAKNIQYF. The CDR3 DNA reads as TGTGCCAGCAGTCGATCAGCGAAGGCTCTAGCCAAAAACATTCAGTACTTC. The chain is built from TRBV27 and TRBJ2-4; no definite D call. V gave up 5 bases and J gave up 0 bases, with 17 bases separating them. The CDR3 has 17 amino acids. The germline V gene encodes CDR1 MNHEY and CDR2 SMNVEV (reference sequence).

The chain has TRBV6-5 and TRBJ2-5, with D perhaps matching TRBD2 (6 bases). The CDR3 runs to 15 residues. CDR1 and CDR2 from the germline V gene are MNHEY and SVGAGI. The V end was cut by 5 bases, the J end by 5 bases, with 18 bases between. CDR3 DNA: TGTGCCAGCAGTCCAAGTCTGGGGGGTTGGGAGACCCAGTACTTC. It yields the protein CASSPSLGGWETQYF.

CDR3 loop: CASSLDLRLAGHNEQFF. In DNA, the CDR3 is TGTGCCAGCAGCTTAGATCTCCGACTAGCGGGCCACAATGAGCAGTTCTTC. The V and J genes are TRBV11-3 and TRBJ2-1, with 10 nucleotides matching TRBD2. J was trimmed by 5 bases and V by 0 bases; bases with no gene match: 7. CDR1 and CDR2 from the germline V gene are SGHNT and YENEEA. The CDR3 spans 17 residues.

This clone has just a few counts. The V call is TRBV5-1, the J call TRBJ2-4; 8 bases are a match to TRBD2. The V and J ends lost 0 bases and 0 bases, in that order; junction bases with no gene match: 8. This CDR3 contains 18 residues. The germline V gene encodes CDR1 SGHRS and CDR2 YFSETQ. CDR3 in amino acids: CASSLGRTSGIAKNIQYF. CDR3 coding DNA: TGCGCCAGCAGCTTGGGTCGAACTAGCGGTATAGCCAAAAACATTCAGTACTTC.

The CDR3 loop reads CASSKGTRDNEQFF. CDR3 coding DNA: TGTGCCAGCAGCAAAGGAACCCGCGACAATGAGCAGTTCTTC. The J gene is TRBJ2-1, the V gene TRBV21-1; TRBD2, the table's D call, lacks a check against the DNA. TRBV21-1 is noted as a pseudogene. The CDR3 spans 14 residues.

The gene calls are TRBV9 and TRBJ2-7; possibly TRBD1 for D (6 bases). V was pared by 4 bases and J by 4 bases, with 15 bases between. Germline lookup yields CDR1 SGDLS and CDR2 YYNGEE. The CDR3 runs 14 residues. DNA of the CDR3: TGTGCCAGCAGCCGGGACACCGACGAGTACGAGCAGTACTTC. It codes for CASSRDTDEYEQYF.

The V gene is TRBV5-1, the J gene TRBJ2-3; 10 positions match TRBD2. Germline-derived CDR1 and CDR2 are SGHRS and YFSETQ. The CDR3 extends over 15 amino acids. The ends lost 0 bases at V and 4 bases at J; junction bases unmatched: 2. The CDR3 DNA follows: TGCGCCAGCAGCTTGGACCTAGCGGGAGCAGATACGCAGTATTTT. It specifies CASSLDLAGADTQYF.

This clone was seen a few times. The chain carries TRBV7-6 and TRBJ2-7; TRBD2 aligns across 9 bases. Unmatched junction bases numbered 3, after V lost 0 bases and J lost 3 bases. The V gene's germline CDR1 is SGHVS and CDR2 FNYEAQ. This CDR3 is 15 amino acids long. The CDR3 sequence is CASSLALAGDYEQYF. In DNA form, the CDR3 reads TGTGCCAGCAGCTTAGCGTTAGCGGGGGACTACGAGCAGTACTTC.

Notes on this clone: An end of the junction differs from the germline gene, which may be a read error. The J gene is TRBJ2-7, the V gene TRBV27; 9 bases fit TRBD2. CDR3 size: 11 residues. The germline V gene has CDR1 MNHEY and CDR2 SMNVEV (reference sequence). The chain's CDR3 is CASSFAGLAFF. The CDR3 DNA reads as TGTGCCAGCAGTTTCGCGGGACTAGCTTTTTTC.

This chain joins TRBV29-1 and TRBJ1-4; TRBD1 is a possible D gene (6 bases). The CDR3 runs to 12 residues. Between the trimmed V and J ends, which lost 4 bases and 6 bases, there was a span of 9 bases. Germline V gene data show CDR1 as SQVTM and CDR2 as ANQGSEA. The CDR3 reads CSVVGAYEKLFF. In DNA, the CDR3 is TGCAGCGTTGTGGGGGCCTATGAAAAACTGTTTTTT.

As for this clone: The sample contains more than one DNA sequence encoding this CDR3. The CDR3 region is CASSQGDSYEQYF. The DNA for the CDR3 is TGCGCCAGCAGCCAAGGAGACTCCTACGAGCAGTACTTC. V and J are TRBV4-1 and TRBJ2-7; D not certain. V was trimmed by 1 base and J by 0 bases, leaving 4 bases between them. Germline loops: CDR1 MGHRA, CDR2 YSYEKL. This CDR3 contains 13 residues.